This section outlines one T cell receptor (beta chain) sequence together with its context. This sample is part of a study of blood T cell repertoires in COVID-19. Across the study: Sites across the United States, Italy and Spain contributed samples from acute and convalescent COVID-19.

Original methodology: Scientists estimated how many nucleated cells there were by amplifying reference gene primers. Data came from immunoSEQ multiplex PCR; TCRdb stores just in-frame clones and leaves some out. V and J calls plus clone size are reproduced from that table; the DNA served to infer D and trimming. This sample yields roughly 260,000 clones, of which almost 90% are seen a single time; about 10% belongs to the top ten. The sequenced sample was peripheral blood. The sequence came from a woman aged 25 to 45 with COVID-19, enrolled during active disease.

The CDR3 reads CASSLWGEQETQYF. CDR3 nucleotide sequence: TGTGCCAGCAGCTTATGGGGGGAACAAGAGACCCAGTACTTC. The V gene is TRBV7-9, the J gene TRBJ2-5, with TRBD2 as a possible D gene (6 bases). The CDR3 has 14 residues. Germline CDR1 SEHNR, CDR2 FQNEAQ (reference sequence). V was trimmed by 2 bases and J by 2 bases, leaving 9 bases between them.